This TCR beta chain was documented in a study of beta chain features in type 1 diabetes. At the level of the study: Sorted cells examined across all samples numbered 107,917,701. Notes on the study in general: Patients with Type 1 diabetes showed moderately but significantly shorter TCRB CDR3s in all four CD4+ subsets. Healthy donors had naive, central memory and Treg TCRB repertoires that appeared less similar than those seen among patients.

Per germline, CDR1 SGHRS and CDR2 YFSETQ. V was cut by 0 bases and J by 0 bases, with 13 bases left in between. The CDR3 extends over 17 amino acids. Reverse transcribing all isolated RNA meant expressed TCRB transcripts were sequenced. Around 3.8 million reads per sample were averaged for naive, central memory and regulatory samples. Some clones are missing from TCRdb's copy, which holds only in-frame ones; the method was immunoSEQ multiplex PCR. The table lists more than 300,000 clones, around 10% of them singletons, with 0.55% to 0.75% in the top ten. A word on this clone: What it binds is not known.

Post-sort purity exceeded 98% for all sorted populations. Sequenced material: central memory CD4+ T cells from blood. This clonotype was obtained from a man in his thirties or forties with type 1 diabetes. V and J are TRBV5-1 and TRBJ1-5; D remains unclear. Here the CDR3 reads CASSLEPGGYSNQPQHF. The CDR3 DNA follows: TGCGCCAGCAGCTTGGAACCAGGAGGATATAGCAATCAGCCCCAGCATTTT.